Reported below is one TCR beta chain. These data originate in a study of blood T cell repertoires in COVID-19. Study details: Some COVID-19 samples were acute and others convalescent; all came from the United States, Italy and Spain. Sample material is recorded as cDNA or gDNA derived from T cells, B-cell-depleted T cells, or PBMCs.

The CDR3 length is 16 residues. Trimming left V 11 bases short and J 0 bases short, with 20 bases between. Germline V gene lookup returns CDR1 LNHDA and CDR2 SQIVND (reference sequence). Original data processing: Using reference gene primer amplification, nucleated cell counts were estimated. The repertoire was sequenced with immunoSEQ multiplex PCR; TCRdb's copy has only in-frame clones and lacks some. Clonal size and the V and J genes are those of that table, whereas D and trimming came from the DNA. The data hold about 90,000 clones, with 80% observed a single time. The clonotype originates from a woman aged 70 to 79 with acute or convalescent COVID-19. The J gene is TRBJ1-3, the V gene TRBV19, with a tentative D call TRBD1 (5 bases). Sequencing input: peripheral blood. CDR3 loop: CASQGRVATSGNTIYF. CDR3 coding DNA: TGTGCCTCCCAGGGAAGGGTGGCGACCTCTGGAAACACCATATATTTT.